Here is one T cell receptor beta chain with its context. The antigen is not known. The germline V gene has CDR1 SQVTM and CDR2 ANQGSEA. V dropped 7 bases and J dropped 0 bases, with 16 bases sitting between them. This CDR3 is built from 14 residues. This record comes from a study of post-analysis software for immune sequencing data. Whole-study results and caveats: With TRBV5-6, TRBV5-1 and TRBV20-1 included, about five TRBV segments were more frequent in patients than in controls.

Every TCR beta cDNA library bore unique molecular identifiers. Each CDR3 protein gets one entry after TCRdb re-called the PCR reads with MiXCR. The sample lists about 820,000 distinct CDR3 sequences, about 57% occurring once. V gene TRBV29-1 combines with J gene TRBJ2-7, with D perhaps TRBD2 (5 bases). Sequenced: blood. The TCR sequence derives from a girl under 18 with multiple sclerosis. The DNA for the CDR3 is TGCAGCGCGAGAGCCCGGGATCCCTCCTACGAGCAGTACTTC. It specifies CSARARDPSYEQYF.